The T cell receptor (beta chain) under discussion was sequenced for a study of vaccination effects on CD4 cells after COVID-19. Study findings and constraints: Late post-vaccination samples showed marked contraction of infection- and vaccine-induced clones.

On this clone itself: Antigen: not known.

Sequenced by immunoSEQ multiplex PCR; TCRdb stores in-frame clones only, minus some. The sample gives 26,000 or so clones, roughly two thirds of which show up once; approximately 10% is in the top ten. This CDR3 comprises 17 residues. Germline-derived CDR1 and CDR2 are WNHNN and SYGVQD (reference sequence). With 6 bases clipped from V and 6 bases from J, the junction kept 16 bases outside the gene matches. ViraFEST used viral peptide pools to expand antigen-specific CD4+ T cells before sequencing. Cells that had been cultured for 10 days were the source of isolated CD4+ T cells. The vaccine recipients had no prior SARS-CoV-2 infection, with negative nucleocapsid antibodies.

The material was CD4+ T cells from PBMCs cultured with SARS-CoV-2 spike peptides, obtained before COVID-19 vaccination. This chain links TRBV10-1 with TRBJ2-2; 7 nucleotides match TRBD1. The TCR was taken from a human donor who received a COVID-19 vaccine. CDR3 coding DNA: TGCGCCAGCAGAGCCGACAGGGAACTCTCTTTATCCGGGGAGCTGTTTTTT. It codes for CASRADRELSLSGELFF.